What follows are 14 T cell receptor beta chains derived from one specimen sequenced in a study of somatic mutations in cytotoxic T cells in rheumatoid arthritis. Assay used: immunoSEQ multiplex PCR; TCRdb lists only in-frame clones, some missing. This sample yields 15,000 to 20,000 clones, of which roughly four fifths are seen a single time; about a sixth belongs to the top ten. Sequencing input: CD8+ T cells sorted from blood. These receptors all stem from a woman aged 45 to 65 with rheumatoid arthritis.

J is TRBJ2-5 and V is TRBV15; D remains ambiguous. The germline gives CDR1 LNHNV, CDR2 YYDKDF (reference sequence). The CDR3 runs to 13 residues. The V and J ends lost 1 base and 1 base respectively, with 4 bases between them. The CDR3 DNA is TGTGCCACCAGCAGAGTAAGCCAAGAGACCCAGTACTTC. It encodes CATSRVSQETQYF.

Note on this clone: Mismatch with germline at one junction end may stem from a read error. CDR3 amino acids: CAISELDRGFPNSEAFF. The DNA for the CDR3 is TGTGCCATCAGTGAGCTGGACAGGGGATTCCCGAACTCTGAAGCTTTCTTT. The chain joins TRBV10-3 to TRBJ1-1; 9 bases are shared with TRBD1. CDR1 and CDR2 from the germline V gene are ENHRY and SYGVKD. The length of the CDR3 is 17 residues.

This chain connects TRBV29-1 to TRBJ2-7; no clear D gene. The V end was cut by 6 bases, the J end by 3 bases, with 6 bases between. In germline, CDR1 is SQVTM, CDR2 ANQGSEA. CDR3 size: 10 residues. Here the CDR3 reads CSVLGYEQYF. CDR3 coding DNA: TGCAGCGTCTTAGGCTACGAGCAGTACTTC.

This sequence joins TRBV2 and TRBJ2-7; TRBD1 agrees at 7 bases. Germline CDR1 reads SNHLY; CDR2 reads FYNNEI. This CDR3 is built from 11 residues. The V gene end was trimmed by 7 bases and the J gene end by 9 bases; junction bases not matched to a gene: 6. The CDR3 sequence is CASTKRQGQYF. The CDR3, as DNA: TGTGCCAGCACCAAGCGACAGGGGCAGTACTTC.

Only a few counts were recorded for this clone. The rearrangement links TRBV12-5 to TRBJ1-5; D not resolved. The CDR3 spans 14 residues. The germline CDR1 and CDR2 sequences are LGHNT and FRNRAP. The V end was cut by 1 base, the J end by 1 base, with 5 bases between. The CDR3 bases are TGTGCTAGTGGTTTGGGGTCGAGCAATCAGCCCCAGCATTTT. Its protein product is CASGLGSSNQPQHF.

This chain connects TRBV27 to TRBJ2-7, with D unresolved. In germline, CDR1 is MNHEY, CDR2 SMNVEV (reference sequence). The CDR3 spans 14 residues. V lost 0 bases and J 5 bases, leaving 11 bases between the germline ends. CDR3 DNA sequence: TGTGCCAGCAGTTTATCGGGCTCCCCCAACGAGCAGTACTTC. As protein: CASSLSGSPNEQYF.

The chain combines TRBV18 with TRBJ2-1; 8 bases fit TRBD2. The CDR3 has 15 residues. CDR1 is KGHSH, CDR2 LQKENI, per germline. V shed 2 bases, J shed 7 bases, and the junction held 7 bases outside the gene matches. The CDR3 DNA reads TGTGCCAGCTCACCAGGGACTAGTGGTCAAAATGAGCAGTTCTTC. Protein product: CASSPGTSGQNEQFF. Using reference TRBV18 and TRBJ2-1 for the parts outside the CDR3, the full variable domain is NAGVMQNPRHLVRRRGQEARLRCSPMKGHSHVYWYRQLPEEGLKFMVYLQKENIIDESGMPKERFSAEFPKEGPSILRIQQVVRGDSAAYFCASSPGTSGQNEQFFGPGTRLTVL.

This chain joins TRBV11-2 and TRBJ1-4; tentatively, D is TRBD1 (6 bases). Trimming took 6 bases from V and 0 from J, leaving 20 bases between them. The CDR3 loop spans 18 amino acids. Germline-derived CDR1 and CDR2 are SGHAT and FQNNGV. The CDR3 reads CASSGWGDTGATNEKLFF. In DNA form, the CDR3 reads TGTGCCAGCAGTGGTTGGGGGGACACTGGTGCAACTAATGAAAAACTGTTTTTT.

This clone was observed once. The CDR3 reads CASSTGTVLEQYF. DNA of the CDR3: TGTGCCAGCAGTACAGGGACAGTCTTAGAGCAGTACTTC. This chain links TRBV6-5 with TRBJ2-7; 7 nucleotides align to TRBD1. Germline values: CDR1 MNHEY, CDR2 SVGAGI. Unmatched junction bases numbered 8, after V lost 5 bases and J lost 7 bases. The CDR3 has 13 amino acids.

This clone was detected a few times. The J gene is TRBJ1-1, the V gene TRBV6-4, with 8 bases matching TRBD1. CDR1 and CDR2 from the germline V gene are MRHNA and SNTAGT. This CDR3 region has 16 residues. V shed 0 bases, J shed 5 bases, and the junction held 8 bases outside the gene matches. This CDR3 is CASSDSAATGVTEAFF. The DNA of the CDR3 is TGTGCCAGCAGTGACTCGGCCGCGACAGGGGTTACTGAAGCTTTCTTT.

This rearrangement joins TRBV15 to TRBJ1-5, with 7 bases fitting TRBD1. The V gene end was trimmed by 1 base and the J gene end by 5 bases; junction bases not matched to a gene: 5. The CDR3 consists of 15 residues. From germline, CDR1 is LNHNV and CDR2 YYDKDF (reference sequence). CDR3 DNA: TGTGCCACCAGCAGAGGTTCAGGGGGGGATCAGCCCCAGCATTTT. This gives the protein CATSRGSGGDQPQHF.

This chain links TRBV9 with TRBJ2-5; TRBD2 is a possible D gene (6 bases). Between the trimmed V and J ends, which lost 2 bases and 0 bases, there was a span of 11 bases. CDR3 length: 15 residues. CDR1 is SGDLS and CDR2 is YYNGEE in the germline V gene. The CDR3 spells CASSVWRAYQETQYF. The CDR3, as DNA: TGTGCCAGCAGCGTGTGGAGGGCCTACCAAGAGACCCAGTACTTC.

DNA of the CDR3: TGTGCCAGCAGTCACCTTCCCGGGGGCTATGGCTACACCTTC. Protein: CASSHLPGGYGYTF. The chain couples TRBV6-6 to TRBJ1-2, with D possibly TRBD1 on 5 matching bases. V was trimmed by 5 bases and J by 4 bases, leaving 14 bases between them. This CDR3 spans 14 amino acids. The germline V gene has CDR1 MNHNY and CDR2 SVGAGI (reference sequence).

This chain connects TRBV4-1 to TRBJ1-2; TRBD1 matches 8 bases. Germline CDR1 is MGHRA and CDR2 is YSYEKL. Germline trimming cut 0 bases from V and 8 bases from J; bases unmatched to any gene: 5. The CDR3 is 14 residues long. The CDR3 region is CASSQERTGQGYTF. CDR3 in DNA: TGCGCCAGCAGCCAAGAACGGACAGGGCAAGGCTACACCTTC.